This T cell receptor (beta chain) was documented in a study of blood T cell repertoires in COVID-19. The V segment lost 11 bases and the J segment 3 bases; nucleotides outside the gene matches: 6. The germline V gene encodes CDR1 MNHEY and CDR2 SVGAGI. The CDR3 covers 12 residues. This clone appeared a single time. The method was immunoSEQ multiplex PCR; TCRdb's version includes in-frame clones alone and lacks a portion of them. The sample holds roughly 30,000 clones; about four fifths are singletons and the top ten take about 10%. V usage is TRBV6-5 and J usage is TRBJ1-2, with TRBD1 identical over 7 bases. Sample: peripheral blood. This TCR derives from a man aged 80 or over with active COVID-19. CDR3 protein: CAPTGTHYGYTF. In DNA, the CDR3 is TGTGCCCCGACAGGGACCCACTATGGCTACACCTTC.